This T cell receptor (beta chain) was found in a study of vaccination and CD4 T cells after COVID-19. Cultured CD4+ T-cell DNA underwent Oncomine TCR Beta short-read sequencing. Cultured CD4+ T cells yielded the extracted genomic DNA. In TCRdb, the PCR reads were re-called with MiXCR into one record per CDR3 protein. This table holds fewer than 15,000 distinct CDR3 sequences, approximately 60% found once. This clonotype was seen more than once but under ten times. The antigen is unknown. V was cut by 4 bases and J by 8 bases, with 11 bases left in between. The CDR3 contains 11 residues. CDR1 and CDR2 from the germline V gene are DFQATT and SNEGSKA (reference sequence). As for treatment: approximately nine-day PBMC culture with coronavirus spike peptide pools or control peptides (ViraFEST assay). For ViraFEST, peptide pools expanded antigen-specific T cells, after which the TCRs were sequenced. Negative selection isolated the CD4+ T cells once the cells had been cultured for 10 days.

Overall study results and limits: There was no significant change from about 22 to 38 median reactive clonotypes.

Specimen: CD4+ T cells from blood, cultured in vitro. This TCR was sampled from a human donor who had recovered from COVID-19. The V call is TRBV20-1, the J call TRBJ1-2; D is perhaps TRBD1 (6 bases). The CDR3 coding sequence is TGCAGTGCTAAGGGGGGACTGGGCTACACCTTC. It encodes CSAKGGLGYTF.